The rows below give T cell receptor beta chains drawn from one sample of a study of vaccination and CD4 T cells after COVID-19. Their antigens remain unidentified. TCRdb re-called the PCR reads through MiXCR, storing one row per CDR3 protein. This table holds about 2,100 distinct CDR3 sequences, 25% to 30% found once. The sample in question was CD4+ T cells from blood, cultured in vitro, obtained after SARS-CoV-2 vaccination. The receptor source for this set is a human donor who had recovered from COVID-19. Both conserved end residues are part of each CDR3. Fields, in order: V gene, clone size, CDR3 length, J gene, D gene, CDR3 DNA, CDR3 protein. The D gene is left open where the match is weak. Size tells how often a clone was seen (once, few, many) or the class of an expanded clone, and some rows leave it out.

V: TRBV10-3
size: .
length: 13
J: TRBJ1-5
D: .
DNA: TGTGCCATCAGTGAGGGGGGGGATCAGCCCCAGCATTTT
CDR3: CAISEGGDQPQHF

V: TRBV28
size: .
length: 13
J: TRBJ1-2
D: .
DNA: TGTGTCACTTTCCAGTCGCAGAACTATGGCTACACCTTC
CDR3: CVTFQSQNYGYTF

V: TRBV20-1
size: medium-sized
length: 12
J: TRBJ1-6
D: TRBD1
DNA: TGCAGTGCTATGACAGGGTATTCACCCCTCCACTTT
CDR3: CSAMTGYSPLHF

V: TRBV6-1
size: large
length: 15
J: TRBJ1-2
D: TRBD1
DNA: TGTGCCAGCAGTCCAAACAGGGGGGGACTTCGAGGCTACACCTTC
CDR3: CASSPNRGGLRGYTF

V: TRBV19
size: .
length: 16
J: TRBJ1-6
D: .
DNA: TGTGCCAGTAGTATAGACTTTACAGGGTATAATTCACCCCTCCACTTT
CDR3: CASSIDFTGYNSPLHF

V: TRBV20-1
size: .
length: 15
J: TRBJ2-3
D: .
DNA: TGCAGTGCTAGAGACCCTACCTTAAGCACAGATACGCAGTATTTT
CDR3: CSARDPTLSTDTQYF

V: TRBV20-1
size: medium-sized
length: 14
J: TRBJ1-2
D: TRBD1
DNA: TGCAGTGCTACCCCGGGACAGGCCAAAGGGGGCTACACCTTC
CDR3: CSATPGQAKGGYTF

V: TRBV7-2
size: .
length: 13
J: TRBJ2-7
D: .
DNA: TGTGCCAGCAGCTTACTTTTGGTTAACGAGCAGTACTTC
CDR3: CASSLLLVNEQYF

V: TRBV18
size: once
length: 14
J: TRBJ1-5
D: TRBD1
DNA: TGTGCCAGCTCAACAGGGGGCGGGGATCAGCCCCAGCATTTT
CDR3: CASSTGGGDQPQHF

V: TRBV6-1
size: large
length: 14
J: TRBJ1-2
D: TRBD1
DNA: TGTGCCAGCACCGGACAGGGGGCGGTCTTCGGCTACACCTTC
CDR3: CASTGQGAVFGYTF

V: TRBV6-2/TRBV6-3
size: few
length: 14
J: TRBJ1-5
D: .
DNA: TGTGCCAGCAGCCATTACAGTAGCGATCAGCCCCAGCATTTT
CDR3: CASSHYSSDQPQHF

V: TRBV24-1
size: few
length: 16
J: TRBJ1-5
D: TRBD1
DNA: TGTGCCACCAGTGAGGCTGGACAGGGCAGCAATCAGCCCCAGCATTTT
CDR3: CATSEAGQGSNQPQHF

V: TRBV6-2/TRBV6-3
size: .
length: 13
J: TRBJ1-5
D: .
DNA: TGTGCCAGCAGTTACTCGGACACTCAGCCCCAGCATTTT
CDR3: CASSYSDTQPQHF

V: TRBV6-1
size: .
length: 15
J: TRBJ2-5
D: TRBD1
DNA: TGTGCCAGCAGTGAAGATGAGACAGGGGCAGCGACCCAGTACTTC
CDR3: CASSEDETGAATQYF

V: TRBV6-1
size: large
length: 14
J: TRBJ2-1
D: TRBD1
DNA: TGTGCCAGCTGCCGGGACAGGGGTGGAAATGAGCAGTTCTTC
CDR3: CASCRDRGGNEQFF

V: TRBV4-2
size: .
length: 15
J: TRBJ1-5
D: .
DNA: TGTGCCAGCAGCCAAGATGGATCCGGATATCAGCCCCAGCATTTT
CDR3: CASSQDGSGYQPQHF

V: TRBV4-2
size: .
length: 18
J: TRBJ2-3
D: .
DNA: TGTGCCAGCAGCCCCCTCTTAAGTCCTAGCATTAGCACAGATACGCAGTATTTT
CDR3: CASSPLLSPSISTDTQYF